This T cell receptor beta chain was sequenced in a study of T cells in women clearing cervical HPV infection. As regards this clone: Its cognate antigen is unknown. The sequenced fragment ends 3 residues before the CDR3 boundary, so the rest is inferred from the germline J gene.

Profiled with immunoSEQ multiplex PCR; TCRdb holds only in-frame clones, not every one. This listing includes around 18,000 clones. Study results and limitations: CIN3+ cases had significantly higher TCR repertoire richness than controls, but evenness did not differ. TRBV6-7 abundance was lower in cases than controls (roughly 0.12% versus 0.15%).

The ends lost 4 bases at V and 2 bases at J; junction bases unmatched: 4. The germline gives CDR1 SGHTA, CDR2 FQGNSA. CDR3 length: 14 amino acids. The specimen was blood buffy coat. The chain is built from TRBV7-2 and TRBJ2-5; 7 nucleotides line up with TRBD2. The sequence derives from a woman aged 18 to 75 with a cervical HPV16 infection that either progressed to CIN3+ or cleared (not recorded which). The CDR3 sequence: CASSSLAVQETQYF. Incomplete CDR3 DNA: TGTGCCAGCAGCTCTCTAGCGGTACAAGAGACC.